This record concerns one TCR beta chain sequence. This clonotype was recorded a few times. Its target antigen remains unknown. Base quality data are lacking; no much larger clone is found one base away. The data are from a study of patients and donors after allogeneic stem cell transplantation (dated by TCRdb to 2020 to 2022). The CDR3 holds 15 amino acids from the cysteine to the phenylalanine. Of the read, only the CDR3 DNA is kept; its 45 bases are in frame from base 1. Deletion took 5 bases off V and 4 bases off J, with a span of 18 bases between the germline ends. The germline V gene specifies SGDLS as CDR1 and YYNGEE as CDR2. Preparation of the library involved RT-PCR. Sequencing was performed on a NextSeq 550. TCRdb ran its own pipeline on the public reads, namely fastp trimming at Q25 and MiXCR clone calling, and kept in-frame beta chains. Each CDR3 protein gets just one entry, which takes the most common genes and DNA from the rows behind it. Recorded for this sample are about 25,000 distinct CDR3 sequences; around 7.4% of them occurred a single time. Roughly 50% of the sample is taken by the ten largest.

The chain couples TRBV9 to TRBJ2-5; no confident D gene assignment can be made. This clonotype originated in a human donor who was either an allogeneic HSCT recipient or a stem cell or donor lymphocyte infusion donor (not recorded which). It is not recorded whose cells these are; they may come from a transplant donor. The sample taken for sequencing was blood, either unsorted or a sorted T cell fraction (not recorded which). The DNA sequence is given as TGTGCCAGCAGTGGAGCGCCGAACGCCCCAGAGACCCAGTACTTC. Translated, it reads CASSGAPNAPETQYF.